This T cell receptor (beta chain) was recorded in a study of T-cell memory formation after mild COVID-19. This clonotype was seen only a few times. The germline V gene has CDR1 LGHDT and CDR2 YNNKEL (reference sequence). The CDR3 covers 14 residues. The junction had 2 bases not matched to a gene; V was cut back by 1 base and J by 6 bases. One entry per CDR3 protein, called by TCRdb with MiXCR from the 5' RACE reads. The profile shows 300,000 or so distinct CDR3 sequences, 15% to 20% of them singletons. The rearrangement links TRBV3-1 to TRBJ2-1; 8 bases map to TRBD2. The sample comprised PBMCs or a T cell subset sorted from them (not recorded which). The sequence was collected from a man aged 18 to 30 who had mild COVID-19 (a few samples of this study predate the infection). Cell type and time point are not known. CDR3 coding DNA: TGTGCCAGCAGCCAAGCGGGGGGGATCAATGAGCAGTTCTTC. Amino acid sequence: CASSQAGGINEQFF.